This T cell receptor (beta chain) originates from a study of STAT3 mutations in large granular lymphocyte leukemia. Study-level points and caveats: In T-cell large granular lymphocyte leukemia, about half of patients showed multiple immunodominant subclonotypes. No sample exists from the first appearance of each clone.

Produced via immunoSEQ multiplex PCR; TCRdb's table is partial and in-frame only. The repertoire consists of some 2,500 clones, with approximately 48% occurring once and the leading ten covering less than 60%. Looked up from germline, CDR1 is SEHNR and CDR2 is FQNEAQ (reference sequence). With 5 bases removed from V and 5 bases from J, the gap between germline ends came to 10 bases. The CDR3 consists of 13 residues. Remarks on this clone: As yet, its antigen is unknown.

The clonotype was recovered from a man aged 60 to 75 with T-cell large granular lymphocyte leukemia. Some clones in this sample may be carry-over from other donors' samples. Sequencing was done on a sample of peripheral blood mononuclear cells. The chain links TRBV7-9 to TRBJ2-1; D is uncertain. This CDR3 is CASSTELDNEQFF. CDR3 sequence (DNA): TGTGCCAGCAGCACAGAGTTAGACAATGAGCAGTTCTTC. The full variable domain, its missing parts supplied by reference TRBV7-9 and TRBJ2-1, is DTGVSQNPRHKITKRGQNVTFRCDPISEHNRLYWYRQTLGQGPEFLTYFQNEAQLEKSRLLSDRFSAERPKGSFSTLEIQRTEQGDSAMYLCASSTELDNEQFFGPGTRLTVL.